Presented here are 5 T cell receptor beta chains from one specimen sequenced in a study of CD8 T cells in ankylosing spondylitis. Antigen specificity for these receptors is unknown. The study, taken as a whole, reports: A TCR beta motif made of about 8 highly homologous variants seemed typical of ankylosing spondylitis blood.

TCRdb re-called the 5' RACE reads through MiXCR, storing one row per CDR3 protein. The sample has just under 550,000 distinct CDR3 sequences; about 13% are singletons. What was sequenced was blood, either unsorted or a sorted T cell fraction (not recorded which). These receptors were collected from a male donor with ankylosing spondylitis.

The chain is built from TRBV5-1 and TRBJ1-1; D is possibly TRBD1 (5 bases). The V end was cut by 4 bases, the J end by 3 bases, with 16 bases between. Germline loops: CDR1 SGHRS, CDR2 YFSETQ. This CDR3 has 15 amino acids. CDR3 nucleotides: TGCGCCAGCAGCCAACGTCGGGGGACTTACACTGAAGCTTTCTTT. Amino acid sequence: CASSQRRGTYTEAFF.

The chain employs TRBV12-5 and TRBJ2-2; D is possibly TRBD2 (5 bases). V lost 7 bases and J lost 0, with 9 bases in between. The CDR3 totals 14 residues. Germline V gene lookup returns CDR1 LGHNT and CDR2 FRNRAP. In DNA form, the CDR3 reads TGTGCTAGTGCAGCTAGCCCGAACACCGGGGAGCTGTTTTTT. Translated, it gives CASAASPNTGELFF.

Only a few counts were recorded for this clonotype. This rearrangement joins TRBV5-1 to TRBJ2-1; 7 bases are a match to TRBD2. J was trimmed by 3 bases and V by 4 bases; bases with no gene match: 7. Germline V gene sequence: CDR1 SGHRS, CDR2 YFSETQ. CDR3 size: 15 residues. CDR3: CASSPGVAGYNEQFF. The CDR3 coding sequence is TGCGCCAGCAGCCCTGGGGTAGCGGGCTACAATGAGCAGTTCTTC. The complete variable domain, with remaining parts taken from reference TRBV5-1 and TRBJ2-1, reads KAGVTQTPRYLIKTRGQQVTLSCSPISGHRSVSWYQQTPGQGLQFLFEYFSETQRNKGNFPGRFSGRQFSNSRSEMNVSTLELGDSALYLCASSPGVAGYNEQFFGPGTRLTVL.

The rearrangement joins TRBV20-1 to TRBJ2-5; 7 bases agree with TRBD2. The CDR3 covers 16 residues. Germline trimming cut 6 bases from V and 0 bases from J; bases unmatched to any gene: 13. Germline V lookup: CDR1 DFQATT, CDR2 SNEGSKA (reference sequence). In DNA, the CDR3 is TGCAGTGCCCAAGTGGGGAGCGGGGTGTACCAAGAGACCCAGTACTTC. It is translated as CSAQVGSGVYQETQYF.

Many counts were recorded for this clonotype. This chain links TRBV5-1 with TRBJ2-1; D is unresolved. Germline CDR1 and CDR2: SGHRS and YFSETQ. This CDR3 region has 15 residues. Trimming removed 0 bases at V and 3 bases at J, with 10 bases between. CDR3 nucleotides: TGCGCCAGCAGCTTGGAAGCGTCCGTCTACAATGAGCAGTTCTTC. Protein product: CASSLEASVYNEQFF.